This record looks at one TCR beta chain sequence and its context. Its antigen is as yet unknown. Time point reported: blood 2 weeks post-SBRT. Treatment meaning: 15 Gy SBRT to primary tumor, nephrectomy 4 weeks later. Clear cell pathology was present in this patient's renal cell carcinoma. Germline values: CDR1 SGHTA, CDR2 FQGNSA. The CDR3 has 15 residues. V gave up 4 bases and J gave up 8 bases, with 18 bases separating them. Libraries were prepared by immunoSEQ multiplex PCR; TCRdb keeps only in-frame clonotypes and omits some of them. Of some 150,000 clones in the sample, approximately 86% were seen once. The sample comes from a study of radiation and T cells in renal cell carcinoma. Whole-study context: Nephrectomy followed 15 Gy stereotactic body radiation by 4 weeks. Findings and limits, study-wide: Top tumor clonotypes rose in blood 2 weeks post-radiation, then contracted.

Specimen: blood, collected from a patient whose treatment included radiotherapy and nephrectomy. The V and J genes are TRBV7-2 and TRBJ2-1, with D hard to call. The receptor's source is a woman aged 50 to 65 with renal cell carcinoma. The CDR3 region is CASSSGRLLGDEQFF. The CDR3 coding sequence is TGTGCCAGCAGCTCCGGACGCCTCTTGGGCGATGAGCAGTTCTTC.